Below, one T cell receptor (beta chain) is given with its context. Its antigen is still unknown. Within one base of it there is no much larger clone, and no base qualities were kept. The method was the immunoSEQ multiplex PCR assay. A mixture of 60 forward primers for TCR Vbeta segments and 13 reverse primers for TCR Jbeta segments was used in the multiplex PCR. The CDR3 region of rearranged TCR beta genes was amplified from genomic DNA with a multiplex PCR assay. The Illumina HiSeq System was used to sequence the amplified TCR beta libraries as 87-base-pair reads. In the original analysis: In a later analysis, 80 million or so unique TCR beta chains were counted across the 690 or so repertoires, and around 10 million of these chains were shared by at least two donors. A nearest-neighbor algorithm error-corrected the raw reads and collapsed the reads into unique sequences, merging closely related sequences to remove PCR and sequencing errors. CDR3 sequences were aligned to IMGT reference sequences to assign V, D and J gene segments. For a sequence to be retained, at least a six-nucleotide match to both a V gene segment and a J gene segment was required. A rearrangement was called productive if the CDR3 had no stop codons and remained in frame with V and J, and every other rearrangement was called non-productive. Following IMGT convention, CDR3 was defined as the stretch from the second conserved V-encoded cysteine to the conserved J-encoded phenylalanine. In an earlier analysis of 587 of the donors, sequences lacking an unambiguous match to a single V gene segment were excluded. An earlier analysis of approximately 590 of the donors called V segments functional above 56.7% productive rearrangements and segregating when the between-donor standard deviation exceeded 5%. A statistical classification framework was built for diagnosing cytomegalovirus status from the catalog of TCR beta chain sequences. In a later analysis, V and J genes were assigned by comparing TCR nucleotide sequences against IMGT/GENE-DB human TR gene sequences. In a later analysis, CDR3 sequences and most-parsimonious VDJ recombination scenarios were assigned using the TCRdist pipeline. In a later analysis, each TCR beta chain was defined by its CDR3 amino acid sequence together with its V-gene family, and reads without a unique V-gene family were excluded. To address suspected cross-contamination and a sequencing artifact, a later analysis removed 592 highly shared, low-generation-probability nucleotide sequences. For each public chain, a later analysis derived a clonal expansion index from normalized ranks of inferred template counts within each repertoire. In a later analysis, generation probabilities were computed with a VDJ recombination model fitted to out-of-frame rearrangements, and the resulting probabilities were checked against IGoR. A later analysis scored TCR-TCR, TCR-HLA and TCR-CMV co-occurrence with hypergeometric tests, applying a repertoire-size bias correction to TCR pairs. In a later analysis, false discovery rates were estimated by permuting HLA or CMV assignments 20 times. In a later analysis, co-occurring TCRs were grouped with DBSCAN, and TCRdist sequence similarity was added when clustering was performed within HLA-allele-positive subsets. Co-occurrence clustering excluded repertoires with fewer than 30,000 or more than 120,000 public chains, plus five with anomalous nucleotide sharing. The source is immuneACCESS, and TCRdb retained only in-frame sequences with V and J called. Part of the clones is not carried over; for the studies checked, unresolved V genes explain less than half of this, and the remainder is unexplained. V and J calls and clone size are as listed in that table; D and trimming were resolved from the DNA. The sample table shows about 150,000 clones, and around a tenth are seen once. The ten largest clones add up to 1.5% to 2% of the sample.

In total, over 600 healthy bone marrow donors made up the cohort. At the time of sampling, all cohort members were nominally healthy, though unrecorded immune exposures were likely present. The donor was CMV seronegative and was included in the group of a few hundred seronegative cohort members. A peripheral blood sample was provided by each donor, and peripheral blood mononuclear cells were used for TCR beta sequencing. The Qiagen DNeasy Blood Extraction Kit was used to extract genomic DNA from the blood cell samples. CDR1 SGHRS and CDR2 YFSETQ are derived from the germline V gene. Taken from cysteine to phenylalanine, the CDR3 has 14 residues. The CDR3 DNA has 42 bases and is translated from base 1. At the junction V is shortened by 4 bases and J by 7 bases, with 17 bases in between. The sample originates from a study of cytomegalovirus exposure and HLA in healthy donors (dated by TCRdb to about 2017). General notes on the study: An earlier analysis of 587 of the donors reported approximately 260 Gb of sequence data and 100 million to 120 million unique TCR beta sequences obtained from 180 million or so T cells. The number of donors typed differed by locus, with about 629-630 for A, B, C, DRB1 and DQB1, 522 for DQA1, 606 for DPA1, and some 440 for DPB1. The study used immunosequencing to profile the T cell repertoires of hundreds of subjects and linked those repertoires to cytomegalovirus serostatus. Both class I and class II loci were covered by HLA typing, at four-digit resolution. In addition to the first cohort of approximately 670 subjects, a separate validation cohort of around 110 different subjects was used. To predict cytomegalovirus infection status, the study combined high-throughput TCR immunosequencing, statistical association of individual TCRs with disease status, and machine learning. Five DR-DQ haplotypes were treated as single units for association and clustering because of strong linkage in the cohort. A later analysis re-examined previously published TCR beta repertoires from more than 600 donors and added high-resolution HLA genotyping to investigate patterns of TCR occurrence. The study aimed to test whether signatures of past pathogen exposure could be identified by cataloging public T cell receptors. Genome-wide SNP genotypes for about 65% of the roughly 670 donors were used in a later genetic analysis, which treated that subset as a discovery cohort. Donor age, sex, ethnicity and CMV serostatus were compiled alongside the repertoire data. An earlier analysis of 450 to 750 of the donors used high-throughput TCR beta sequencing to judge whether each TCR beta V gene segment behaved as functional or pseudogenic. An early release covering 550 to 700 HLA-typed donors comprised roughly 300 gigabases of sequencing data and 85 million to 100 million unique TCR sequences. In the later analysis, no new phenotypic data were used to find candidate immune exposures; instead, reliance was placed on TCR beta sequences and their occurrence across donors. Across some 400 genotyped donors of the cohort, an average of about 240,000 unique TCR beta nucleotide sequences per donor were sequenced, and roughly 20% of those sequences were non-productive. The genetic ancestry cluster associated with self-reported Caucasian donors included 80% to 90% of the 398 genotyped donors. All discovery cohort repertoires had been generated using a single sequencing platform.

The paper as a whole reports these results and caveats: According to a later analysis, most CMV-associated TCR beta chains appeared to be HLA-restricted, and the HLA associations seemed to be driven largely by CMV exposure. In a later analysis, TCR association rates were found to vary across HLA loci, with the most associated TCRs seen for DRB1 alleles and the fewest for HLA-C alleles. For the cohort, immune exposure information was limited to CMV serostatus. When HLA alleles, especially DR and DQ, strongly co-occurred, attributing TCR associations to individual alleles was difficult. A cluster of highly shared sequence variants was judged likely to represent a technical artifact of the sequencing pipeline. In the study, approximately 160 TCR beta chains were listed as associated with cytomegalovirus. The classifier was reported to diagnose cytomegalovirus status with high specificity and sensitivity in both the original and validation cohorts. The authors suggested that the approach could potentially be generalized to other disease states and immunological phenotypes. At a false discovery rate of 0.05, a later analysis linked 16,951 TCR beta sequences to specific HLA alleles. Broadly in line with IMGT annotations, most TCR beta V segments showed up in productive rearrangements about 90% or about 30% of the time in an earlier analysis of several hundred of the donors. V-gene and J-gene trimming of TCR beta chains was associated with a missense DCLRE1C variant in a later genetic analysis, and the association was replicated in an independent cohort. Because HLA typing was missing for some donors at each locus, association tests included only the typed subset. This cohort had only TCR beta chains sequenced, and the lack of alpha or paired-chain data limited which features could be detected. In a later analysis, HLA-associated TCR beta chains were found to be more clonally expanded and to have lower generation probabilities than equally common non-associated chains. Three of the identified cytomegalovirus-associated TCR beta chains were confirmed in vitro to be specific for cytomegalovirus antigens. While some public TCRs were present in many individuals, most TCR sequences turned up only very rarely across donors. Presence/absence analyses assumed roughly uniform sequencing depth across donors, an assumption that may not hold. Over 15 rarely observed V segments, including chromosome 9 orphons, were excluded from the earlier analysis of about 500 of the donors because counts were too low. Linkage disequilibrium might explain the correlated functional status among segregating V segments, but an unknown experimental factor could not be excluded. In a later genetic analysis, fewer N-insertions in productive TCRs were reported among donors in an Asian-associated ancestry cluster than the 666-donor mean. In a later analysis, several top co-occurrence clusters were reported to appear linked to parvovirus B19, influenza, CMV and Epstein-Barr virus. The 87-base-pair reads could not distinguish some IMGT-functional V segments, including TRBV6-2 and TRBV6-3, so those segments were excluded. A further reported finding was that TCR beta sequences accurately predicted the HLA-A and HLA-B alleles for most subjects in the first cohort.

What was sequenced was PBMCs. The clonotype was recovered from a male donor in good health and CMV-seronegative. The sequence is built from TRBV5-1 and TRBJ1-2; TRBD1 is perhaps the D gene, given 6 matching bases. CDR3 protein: CASSPWDITRGYTF. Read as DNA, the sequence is TGCGCCAGCAGCCCCTGGGACATTACCCGTGGCTACACCTTC.